The 27 T cell receptor beta chains given below trace back to one sample, sequenced in a study of human T cells and chemical hapten exposure. This sample's treatment: therapeutic diphenylcyclopropenone sensitization with weekly scalp DPC. Individual cDNA molecules in this library carried unique molecular identifiers. One entry per CDR3 protein results from TCRdb running MiXCR on the reads. The sample consists of thousands of distinct CDR3 sequences, over 45% of them appearing once. This specimen was whole blood, taken before DPC sensitization or 2, 6, or about 24 weeks after (not recorded which). These receptors were obtained from an adult with alopecia areata. Some clones in this sample may be carry-over from other donors' samples. This table probably holds off-target reads from a library built for another chain.

This sequence joins TRBV7-9 and TRBJ2-7; 8 nucleotides match TRBD1. V was pared by 5 bases and J by 2 bases, with 5 bases of the junction left unmatched. Germline V gene data show CDR1 as SEHNR and CDR2 as FQNEAQ (reference sequence). The CDR3 runs 14 residues. CDR3 coding DNA: TGTGCCAGCAGCATCCGACAGGGGCCCTACGAGCAGTACTTC. Residues: CASSIRQGPYEQYF. Full variable domain (rest looked up from reference TRBV7-9 and TRBJ2-7): DTGVSQNPRHKITKRGQNVTFRCDPISEHNRLYWYRQTLGQGPEFLTYFQNEAQLEKSRLLSDRFSAERPKGSFSTLEIQRTEQGDSAMYLCASSIRQGPYEQYFGPGTRLTVT.

This clonotype was recorded a few times. The genes are TRBV20-1 and TRBJ2-5, with TRBD2 matching over 7 bases. This CDR3 contains 13 residues. CDR1 is DFQATT, CDR2 SNEGSKA, per germline (reference sequence). The V and J ends lost 6 bases and 9 bases, in that order; junction bases with no gene match: 13. CDR3 protein: CSALAERQWSQYF. CDR3 nucleotide sequence: TGCAGTGCCCTAGCGGAGAGACAATGGTCCCAGTACTTC.

The chain employs TRBV2 and TRBJ2-1; D unclear. The CDR3 is 13 amino acids. The germline V and J ends were trimmed by 1 base and 10 bases, with 11 bases remaining between them. Germline CDR1 and CDR2: SNHLY and FYNNEI. Here the CDR3 DNA reads TGTGCCAGCAGTGAAGTCCCCCGTGGGGAGCAGTTCTTC. Its translation: CASSEVPRGEQFF.

This clonotype showed up just a few times. One end of the junction is discordant with germline, which a read error may explain. This rearrangement joins TRBV28 to TRBJ1-1; D not resolved. CDR3 length: 12 amino acids. Germline V gives CDR1 MDHEN, CDR2 SYDVKM. As DNA, the CDR3 is TGTGCCAGCGGGATACTAAACAGTGAAGCTTTCTTT. Protein sequence: CASGILNSEAFF.

This rearrangement joins TRBV6-2 or TRBV6-3 to TRBJ2-7, with unresolved D. V was cut by 1 base and J by 5 bases, with 3 bases left in between. Germline V gives CDR1 MNHEY, CDR2 SVGEGT. The CDR3 contains 11 residues. The CDR3 DNA is TGTGCCAGCAGTTACTTCGACGAGCAGTACTTC. This translates into CASSYFDEQYF.

The CDR3 coding sequence is TGTGCCAGCACCCCCGGGACTAGCTACTACGAGCAGTACTTC. It codes for CASTPGTSYYEQYF. The V call is TRBV6-5, the J call TRBJ2-7, with 9 nucleotides matching TRBD2. CDR3 size: 14 residues. Germline values: CDR1 MNHEY, CDR2 SVGAGI. The trim removed 7 bases at V and 3 bases at J, leaving 7 bases unmatched.

The chain joins TRBV29-1 to TRBJ2-7; 7 bases match TRBD1. The V gene end was trimmed by 4 bases and the J gene end by 0 bases; junction bases not matched to a gene: 3. This CDR3 contains 13 residues. In germline, CDR1 is SQVTM, CDR2 ANQGSEA. CDR3 bases: TGCAGCGTTGGAGGGACAGACTCCTACGAGCAGTACTTC. It specifies CSVGGTDSYEQYF.

J is TRBJ2-3 and V is TRBV6-6, with 9 bases that match TRBD2. This CDR3 comprises 18 residues. Germline V gene lookup returns CDR1 MNHNY and CDR2 SVGAGI (reference sequence). J was trimmed by 4 bases and V by 5 bases; bases with no gene match: 16. In DNA, the CDR3 is TGTGCCAGCAGTCCCCCCAGTAGGGGCGGGGGGGACCCAGATACGCAGTATTTT. It codes for CASSPPSRGGGDPDTQYF.

The CDR3 nucleotides read TGTGCCAGCAGTCCCGACTTCCACCCAGGCGAGCAGTACTTC. It yields the protein CASSPDFHPGEQYF. The V call is TRBV28, the J call TRBJ2-7; D ambiguous. V shed 5 bases and J shed 6 bases, with 17 bases lying between them. There are 14 residues in the CDR3. Germline V lookup: CDR1 MDHEN, CDR2 SYDVKM.

This clonotype has just a few counts. V gene TRBV7-2 combines with J gene TRBJ2-3; the match to TRBD2 covers 8 bases. Trimming removed 3 bases from V and 4 bases from J; junction bases left unmatched: 6. The CDR3 totals 15 residues. Germline lookup yields CDR1 SGHTA and CDR2 FQGNSA. The CDR3 DNA reads as TGTGCCAGCAGCTTGGGCGGGGGGCAGGCAGATACGCAGTATTTT. Protein sequence: CASSLGGGQADTQYF.

The chain joins TRBV7-8 to TRBJ2-4, with D hard to call. The CDR3 is 16 residues long. Germline values: CDR1 SGHVS, CDR2 FQNEAQ. Trimming left V 0 bases short and J 2 bases short, with 11 bases between. Here the CDR3 reads CASSLAHESTKNIQYF. Here the CDR3 DNA reads TGTGCCAGCAGCTTAGCCCATGAGTCAACCAAAAACATTCAGTACTTC.

This clonotype has only a few counts. The chain links TRBV5-1 to TRBJ2-3; possible D gene TRBD1, 5 bases. This CDR3 spans 12 amino acids. V was shortened by 0 bases and J by 7 bases, with 6 bases between the two germline ends. Germline CDR1 and CDR2: SGHRS and YFSETQ. CDR3 loop: CASSLEGNTQYF. CDR3 in DNA: TGCGCCAGCAGCTTGGAGGGGAATACGCAGTATTTT.

The chain has TRBV7-9 and TRBJ2-3; 8 bases are shared with TRBD2. V shed 1 base and J 1 base; nucleotides not matched to a gene: 4. The CDR3 is 16 residues long. Germline V CDR1 and CDR2: SEHNR, FQNEAQ (reference sequence). This CDR3 is CASSLDLAGRTDTQYF. CDR3 bases: TGTGCCAGCAGCTTAGATCTAGCGGGCCGCACAGATACGCAGTATTTT.

This clonotype was counted only a few times. The genes are TRBV7-6 and TRBJ2-1, with D possibly TRBD1 on 5 matching bases. V lost 1 base, J lost 6 bases, and 16 bases lay in between. CDR1 and CDR2 from the germline V gene are SGHVS and FNYEAQ. CDR3 length equals 16 residues. Here the CDR3 DNA reads TGTGCCAGCAGCTTAGTGCTTCTAGGCACAGGCAATGAGCAGTTCTTC. This sequence encodes CASSLVLLGTGNEQFF.

This clonotype turned up a few times. The V and J genes are TRBV29-1 and TRBJ2-3; no firm D call. There are 10 residues in the CDR3. CDR1 SQVTM and CDR2 ANQGSEA come from the germline V gene. CDR3 amino acids: CSSLADTQYF. CDR3 nucleotide sequence: TGCAGTTCACTGGCAGATACGCAGTATTTT.

The rearrangement uses TRBV5-1 and TRBJ1-1; D is undetermined. The CDR3 covers 16 residues. Germline assignment: CDR1 SGHRS and CDR2 YFSETQ. Trimming removed 1 base from V and 4 bases from J, with 17 bases in between. The CDR3 is CASSLTPAVKGTEAFF. The DNA for the CDR3 is TGCGCCAGCAGCTTGACTCCCGCCGTAAAAGGCACTGAAGCTTTCTTT.

The chain employs TRBV20-1 and TRBJ2-1; D is uncertain. V lost 6 bases and J 2 bases, leaving 17 bases between the germline ends. This CDR3 is 15 amino acids long. Germline lookup yields CDR1 DFQATT and CDR2 SNEGSKA (reference sequence). The CDR3 loop is CSAVVRRRPYNEQFF. The CDR3 DNA reads as TGCAGTGCGGTGGTTCGGCGGCGCCCCTACAATGAGCAGTTCTTC.

V is TRBV3-1 and J is TRBJ2-1; 7 bases are a match to TRBD2. Germline-derived CDR1 and CDR2 are LGHDT and YNNKEL (reference sequence). This CDR3 contains 16 residues. V was clipped by 4 bases and J by 9 bases; unmatched bases: 15. CDR3 sequence (DNA): TGTGCCAGCAGCCCGAGAAATCGAGGGAGGGCTATTGAGCAGTTCTTC. Translating it yields CASSPRNRGRAIEQFF.

The sample holds a few counts of this clonotype. The rearrangement uses TRBV19 and TRBJ2-1, with 10 bases aligning to TRBD2. The CDR3 sequence is 15 residues long. With V trimmed by 8 bases and J by 8 bases, 12 bases remained unmatched. Germline CDR1 and CDR2: LNHDA and SQIVND (reference sequence). The CDR3 here is CASGWTSGPLDEQFF. The CDR3 DNA follows: TGTGCCAGTGGTTGGACTAGCGGCCCGCTGGATGAGCAGTTCTTC.

The chain uses TRBV4-2 and TRBJ2-1; a possible D gene is TRBD2 (6 bases). This CDR3 contains 15 residues. V lost 4 bases, J lost 3 bases, and 13 bases lay in between. CDR1 is LGHNA, CDR2 YNFKEQ, per germline. In DNA, the CDR3 is TGTGCCAGCAGCCGGAATATGGGACTCTACAATGAGCAGTTCTTC. This encodes CASSRNMGLYNEQFF.

Only a few counts were recorded for this clonotype. This chain uses TRBV7-9 with TRBJ2-3; D remains unclear. Trimming shortened V by 7 bases and J by 6 bases, and 11 bases separated the two germline ends. Germline CDR1 reads SEHNR; CDR2 reads FQNEAQ (reference sequence). CDR3 size: 12 residues. The CDR3 spells CASTPGGDTQYF. CDR3 nucleotide sequence: TGTGCCAGCACCCCCGGCGGTGATACGCAGTATTTT.

This clonotype came up a few times. V usage is TRBV24-1 and J usage is TRBJ2-1, with 9 positions matching TRBD2. V gave up 8 bases and J gave up 0 bases; unmatched junction bases: 1. The CDR3 is 14 amino acids. Germline V gene lookup returns CDR1 KGHDR and CDR2 SFDVKD. This CDR3 reads CATKRGASYNEQFF. CDR3 DNA: TGTGCCACCAAGCGGGGGGCCTCCTACAATGAGCAGTTCTTC.

The chain links TRBV2 to TRBJ2-7, with TRBD1 matching over 10 bases. This CDR3 has 14 residues. V lost 6 bases to trimming and J lost 2 bases; unmatched junction nucleotides: 4. The V gene's germline CDR1 is SNHLY and CDR2 FYNNEI. In DNA form, the CDR3 reads TGTGCCAGCAGCCGGGACAGGGGACCCTACGAGCAGTACTTC. It translates to CASSRDRGPYEQYF.

This clonotype was counted a few times. The genes are TRBV4-2 and TRBJ2-1, with 16 bases lining up with TRBD2. The CDR3 runs 18 residues. V was pared by 5 bases and J by 2 bases, with 6 bases of the junction left unmatched. From germline, CDR1 is LGHNA and CDR2 YNFKEQ. The CDR3 is CASSRSGTSGGAYNEQFF. CDR3 nucleotides: TGTGCCAGCAGCAGATCCGGGACTAGCGGGGGGGCCTACAATGAGCAGTTCTTC.

The chain recombines TRBV5-1 with TRBJ2-7; 8 nucleotides align to TRBD1. The V segment lost 4 bases and the J segment 9 bases; nucleotides outside the gene matches: 3. The CDR3 is made up of 11 amino acids. Germline CDR1 reads SGHRS; CDR2 reads YFSETQ. The CDR3 here is CASSRDRGQYF. DNA for the CDR3: TGCGCCAGCAGCCGCGACAGGGGGCAGTACTTC.

The chain has TRBV5-1 and TRBJ2-7, with D possibly matching TRBD1 (5 bases). Germline loops: CDR1 SGHRS, CDR2 YFSETQ. V shed 0 bases and J shed 1 base, with 8 bases lying between them. The CDR3 sequence is 14 residues long. The CDR3 bases are TGCGCCAGCAGCTTGGAAGCAGGGTCCTACGAGCAGTACTTC. Its translation is CASSLEAGSYEQYF.

The rearrangement links TRBV29-1 to TRBJ2-1, with 12 bases identical to TRBD2. The germline gives CDR1 SQVTM, CDR2 ANQGSEA. V was pared by 1 base and J by 5 bases, with 0 bases of the junction left unmatched. The CDR3 consists of 14 residues. The CDR3: CSVEGLAGDNEQFF. The CDR3 bases are TGCAGCGTTGAAGGACTAGCGGGAGACAATGAGCAGTTCTTC.